The 31 T cell receptor beta chains in this list originate from one sample, sequenced in a study of cytomegalovirus exposure and HLA in healthy donors (dated by TCRdb to about 2017). The method behind the library was the immunoSEQ multiplex PCR assay. For the multiplex PCR, a mixture combining 60 forward primers for TCR Vbeta segments and 13 reverse primers for TCR Jbeta segments was used. TCRdb re-hosts the immuneACCESS table, in-frame sequences only. Its copies lack some clones; in the studies checked, an unresolved V gene accounts for under half of them, and the cause for the rest is not known. This sample gives 150,000 or so clones in total; approximately 81% of them show up just once. 0.38% of the sample lies in the top ten. The sequenced sample was PBMCs. These receptors all stem from a boy between 2 and 10 years old in good health and CMV-seronegative.

This chain uses TRBV12-2 with TRBJ1-1; the table's D call, TRBD1, was not checked against the DNA. TRBV12-2 is described as a pseudogene. The length of the CDR3 is 17 residues. CDR3 residues: CASRDLVRHSVDTEAFF. CDR3 DNA sequence: TGTGCAAGTCGTGACCTGGTTAGACACTCTGTCGACACTGAAGCTTTCTTT.

The chain uses TRBV30 and TRBJ1-5; D remains ambiguous. This CDR3 is built from 13 residues. The germline V gene has CDR1 GTSNPN and CDR2 SVGIG (reference sequence). The ends were cut back, 1 base at V and 1 base at J, with 5 bases in the middle. This CDR3 is CAWSEESNQPQHF. In DNA form, the CDR3 reads TGTGCCTGGAGTGAAGAGAGCAATCAGCCCCAGCATTTT.

The chain uses TRBV4-1 and TRBJ2-1, with D hard to call. V lost 1 base and J lost 9, with 13 bases in between. Germline V lookup: CDR1 MGHRA, CDR2 YSYEKL. The CDR3 contains 14 residues. The CDR3 protein is CASSQALRVSEQFF. The CDR3 DNA reads as TGCGCCAGCAGCCAAGCCCTCCGGGTGAGTGAGCAGTTCTTC.

This clone occurred a few times. Distinct nucleotide sequences in the sample also encode this CDR3. The chain recombines TRBV19 with TRBJ1-1; the match to TRBD1 covers 7 bases. The V gene end was trimmed by 3 bases and the J gene end by 1 base; junction bases not matched to a gene: 2. This CDR3 is built from 14 residues. In germline, CDR1 is LNHDA, CDR2 SQIVND (reference sequence). CDR3 sequence (DNA): TGTGCCAGTAGTATTAACAGGGGGAACACTGAAGCTTTCTTT. Translated, it gives CASSINRGNTEAFF.

The chain is built from TRBV9 and TRBJ1-1; a weak D match, TRBD1 (6 bases). Germline V CDR1 and CDR2: SGDLS, YYNGEE. The ends were cut back, 3 bases at V and 0 bases at J, with 9 bases in the middle. The CDR3 has 14 residues. The CDR3: CASSGPGVNTEAFF. The CDR3 coding sequence is TGTGCCAGCAGCGGACCAGGGGTGAACACTGAAGCTTTCTTT.

This chain uses TRBV5-4 with TRBJ2-7; 7 nucleotides match TRBD2. Trimming removed 1 base from V and 1 base from J; junction bases left unmatched: 8. The CDR3 contains 16 residues. In germline, CDR1 is SGHNT, CDR2 YYREEE (reference sequence). The CDR3 DNA reads TGTGCCAGCAGCTTGCCCACTAGCGTCCCGTCCTACGAGCAGTACTTC. It encodes CASSLPTSVPSYEQYF.

This sequence joins TRBV7-2 and TRBJ2-1; 14 bases are shared with TRBD2. J gave up 7 bases and V 2 bases, and 13 bases lay outside the gene matches. The length of the CDR3 is 19 residues. The germline V gene has CDR1 SGHTA and CDR2 FQGNSA. In nucleotides, the CDR3 is TGTGCCAGCAGCTTAATTTCCCGGGGACTAGCGGGAGCCCGAAATGAGCAGTTCTTC. The encoded protein is CASSLISRGLAGARNEQFF.

This clone was observed once. The chain joins TRBV4-1 to TRBJ2-7; TRBD2 matches at 8 bases. This CDR3 is built from 16 residues. The germline V gene has CDR1 MGHRA and CDR2 YSYEKL. V gave up 0 bases and J gave up 5 bases; unmatched junction bases: 9. The CDR3, as DNA: TGCGCCAGCAGCCAAGATCAGAAGCGGGAGAAGGACGAGCAGTACTTC. The encoded protein is CASSQDQKREKDEQYF.

The V and J genes are TRBV2 and TRBJ2-7; D is perhaps TRBD2 (6 bases). This CDR3 spans 21 amino acids. V dropped 1 base and J dropped 3 bases, with 31 bases sitting between them. CDR1 is SNHLY, CDR2 FYNNEI, per germline. The CDR3 DNA reads TGTGCCAGCAGTGAAGAAAAAGGGTTTGGCGGGGTCTTAAGGGGAAACTACGAGCAGTACTTC. The encoded protein is CASSEEKGFGGVLRGNYEQYF.

This clone was seen a single time. The chain is built from TRBV7-2 and TRBJ1-2, with TRBD1 matching over 9 bases. Trimming cost V 5 bases and J 7 bases; bases outside gene matches: 5. The CDR3 is 13 amino acids. Germline V CDR1 and CDR2: SGHTA, FQGNSA. The CDR3 DNA reads TGTGCCAGCAGCACCCGGACAGGGGCTGGCTACACCTTC. It codes for CASSTRTGAGYTF.

CDR3 protein: CASSFRTGDYGYTF. Written as DNA, the CDR3 is TGTGCCAGCAGCTTCCGGACAGGGGACTATGGCTACACCTTC. This chain connects TRBV13 to TRBJ1-2; 9 bases align to TRBD1. Germline CDR1 reads PRHDT; CDR2 reads FYEKMQ (reference sequence). The J segment lost 3 bases and the V segment lost 3 bases, leaving 2 bases of the junction unmatched. The CDR3 contains 14 residues.

In its sample, this clone was seen once. The chain joins TRBV2 to TRBJ1-3, with a possible D match to TRBD1 (6 bases). The V gene's germline CDR1 is SNHLY and CDR2 FYNNEI. With 6 bases removed from V and 3 bases from J, the gap between germline ends came to 12 bases. The CDR3 consists of 14 residues. CDR3 amino acids: CASRDPGVGNTIYF. CDR3 coding DNA: TGTGCCAGCAGGGACCCAGGGGTTGGAAACACCATATATTTT.

This sequence joins TRBV6-5 and TRBJ2-2; D unresolved. The germline V and J ends were trimmed by 6 bases and 6 bases, with 8 bases remaining between them. The CDR3 sequence is 12 residues long. The V gene's germline CDR1 is MNHEY and CDR2 SVGAGI. The CDR3 DNA reads as TGTGCCAGCAGACGAGGCGCCGGGGAGCTGTTTTTT. It specifies CASRRGAGELFF.

For the CDR3, the DNA is TGCGCCAGCAGCTACGCTTGGGCGAATGAGCAGTTCTTC. This encodes CASSYAWANEQFF. This chain uses TRBV5-1 with TRBJ2-1; D gene ambiguous. Trimming stripped 3 bases from V and 7 bases from J, with 11 bases between. Germline CDR1 and CDR2: SGHRS and YFSETQ. The CDR3 has 13 amino acids.

The chain joins TRBV10-3 to TRBJ2-1; 8 nucleotides align to TRBD2. This CDR3 comprises 16 residues. After removal of 6 bases from V and 4 bases from J, the junction contained 11 bases not matched to a gene. Germline-derived CDR1 and CDR2 are ENHRY and SYGVKD. Here the CDR3 DNA reads TGTGCCATCAGCTCTACTAGCGGAGCACCTTACAATGAGCAGTTCTTC. It yields the protein CAISSTSGAPYNEQFF.

This clone was seen only once. The junction and the germline gene differ at one end; a read error may be behind it. The chain carries TRBV15 and TRBJ2-7; D perhaps matches TRBD2 (6 bases). Looked up from germline, CDR1 is LNHNV and CDR2 is YYDKDF (reference sequence). The CDR3 is 14 residues long. This chain's CDR3 is CATSSLRRDSKKDF. For the CDR3, the DNA is TGTGCCACCAGCAGTCTAAGAAGGGACTCCAAGAAGGACTTC.

The chain is built from TRBV5-4 and TRBJ1-4; 10 nucleotides agree with TRBD1. CDR3 size: 15 residues. J was trimmed by 7 bases and V by 4 bases; bases with no gene match: 7. Germline V CDR1 and CDR2: SGHNT, YYREEE (reference sequence). The CDR3 reads CASSPDRGRREKLFF. CDR3 in DNA: TGTGCCAGCAGCCCAGACAGGGGGCGGCGTGAAAAACTGTTTTTT.

In this sample, this clone turned up a few times. The J gene is TRBJ1-5, the V gene TRBV2; TRBD1 is a possible D gene (5 bases). CDR3 size: 15 residues. V lost 4 bases, J lost 0 bases, and 10 bases lay in between. Per the germline V gene, CDR1 is SNHLY and CDR2 is FYNNEI. The CDR3: CASSAKGNSNQPQHF. In nucleotides, the CDR3 is TGTGCCAGCAGTGCCAAGGGGAATAGCAATCAGCCCCAGCATTTT.

The chain recombines TRBV28 with TRBJ2-7; possibly TRBD1 for D (6 bases). The V end lost 4 bases, the J end lost 4 bases, and 23 bases lay between the germline ends. Germline V lookup: CDR1 MDHEN, CDR2 SYDVKM. CDR3 size: 17 residues. This chain's CDR3 is CASSYPSTGFLTYEQYF. CDR3 sequence (DNA): TGTGCCAGCAGTTACCCCTCAACAGGGTTCCTAACGTACGAGCAGTACTTC. Variable domain in full (rest from reference TRBV28 and TRBJ2-7): DVKVTQSSRYLVKRTGEKVFLECVQDMDHENMFWYRQDPGLGLRLIYFSYDVKMKEKGDIPEGYSVSREKKERFSLILESASTNQTSMYLCASSYPSTGFLTYEQYFGPGTRLTVT.

This clone was counted a few times. The J gene is TRBJ2-1, the V gene TRBV5-1; 13 positions agree with TRBD2. Losses at the gene ends were 2 bases for V and 8 bases for J; bases not matched to a gene: 4. This CDR3 is 15 amino acids long. The germline V gene has CDR1 SGHRS and CDR2 YFSETQ. DNA of the CDR3: TGCGCCAGCAGCTTACTAGCGGGAGGGCGCCATGAGCAGTTCTTC. Protein product: CASSLLAGGRHEQFF.

This chain uses TRBV10-2 with TRBJ2-7; 12 bases line up with TRBD2. Losses at the gene ends were 6 bases for V and 3 bases for J; bases not matched to a gene: 3. The CDR3 contains 14 residues. Germline V lookup: CDR1 WSHSY, CDR2 SAAADI. As DNA, the CDR3 is TGCGCCAGCAGGAGACTAGCGGGAGTCTACGAGCAGTACTTC. This encodes CASRRLAGVYEQYF.

The gene calls are TRBV27 and TRBJ1-1; 8 bases agree with TRBD1. The CDR3 consists of 13 residues. Germline V lookup: CDR1 MNHEY, CDR2 SMNVEV (reference sequence). The V segment lost 9 bases and the J segment 3 bases; nucleotides outside the gene matches: 6. The CDR3, as DNA: TGTGCCAGTGCCGACAGGGGCCACACTGAAGCTTTCTTT. This sequence encodes CASADRGHTEAFF.

This chain links TRBV4-1 with TRBJ2-7; D ambiguous. The V end was cut by 4 bases, the J end by 6 bases, with 16 bases between. The CDR3 length is 14 residues. Per germline, CDR1 MGHRA and CDR2 YSYEKL. The CDR3 loop reads CASSLSYSLGEQYF. In nucleotides, the CDR3 is TGCGCCAGCAGCCTTAGCTATAGTCTGGGCGAGCAGTACTTC.

This CDR3 reads CASSLGLARGDTQYF. The CDR3 DNA follows: TGCGCCAGCAGCTTGGGACTAGCGAGGGGAGATACGCAGTATTTT. The chain carries TRBV5-1 and TRBJ2-3; 8 nucleotides match TRBD2. Per germline, CDR1 SGHRS and CDR2 YFSETQ. V was clipped by 0 bases and J by 5 bases; unmatched bases: 5. This CDR3 comprises 15 residues.

V usage is TRBV19 and J usage is TRBJ2-6; D uncertain. Germline V gives CDR1 LNHDA, CDR2 SQIVND (reference sequence). This CDR3 contains 15 residues. The germline V and J ends were trimmed by 2 bases and 1 base, with 6 bases remaining between them. CDR3 DNA: TGTGCCAGTAGTATATCGAGATCTGGGGCCAACGTCCTGACTTTC. It is translated as CASSISRSGANVLTF.

This rearrangement joins TRBV19 to TRBJ2-1; maybe TRBD1 (5 bases). The CDR3 has 15 amino acids. From germline, CDR1 is LNHDA and CDR2 SQIVND (reference sequence). The V end was cut by 4 bases, the J end by 3 bases, with 13 bases between. CDR3 bases: TGTGCCAGTAGTAATGGGGCGGAGAACTACAATGAGCAGTTCTTC. Its translation: CASSNGAENYNEQFF.

V and J are TRBV5-1 and TRBJ2-2, with D possibly TRBD1 on 6 matching bases. Germline assignment: CDR1 SGHRS and CDR2 YFSETQ. Trimming cost V 0 bases and J 6 bases, with 12 bases left between them. The CDR3 has 15 amino acids. In DNA form, the CDR3 reads TGCGCCAGCAGCTTGGCCGCAGGGGAGCCCGGGGAGCTGTTTTTT. It specifies CASSLAAGEPGELFF.

The chain has TRBV5-3 and TRBJ1-2, with 7 bases that match TRBD1. TRBV5-3 is placed among ORFs of uncertain function. V trimming: 3 bases; J trimming: 3 bases; junction bases outside the gene matches: 11. The CDR3 runs 16 residues. CDR3 sequence: CARSSDRDGTYYGYTF. CDR3 sequence (DNA): TGTGCCAGAAGCTCCGACAGGGATGGAACTTACTATGGCTACACCTTC.

The rearrangement joins TRBV13 to TRBJ2-1; 9 nucleotides match TRBD2. Trimming took 1 base from V and 0 from J; bases not matched to a gene: 7. The germline V gene encodes CDR1 PRHDT and CDR2 FYEKMQ (reference sequence). CDR3 length: 18 residues. The CDR3 bases are TGTGCCAGCAGCTTAGTAGTAGCGGGAGTGAGCTCCTACAATGAGCAGTTCTTC. Translating gives CASSLVVAGVSSYNEQFF.

This clone has just a few counts. The chain employs TRBV5-6 and TRBJ1-2, with D maybe TRBD1 (5 bases). Germline lookup yields CDR1 SGHDT and CDR2 YYEEEE. The germline V and J ends were trimmed by 0 bases and 2 bases, with 8 bases remaining between them. The CDR3 is 14 amino acids. CDR3 coding DNA: TGTGCCAGCAGCTTGGAGGGGCGGAACTATGGCTACACCTTC. Its translation: CASSLEGRNYGYTF.

The chain has TRBV19 and TRBJ1-1; TRBD1 might be the D (5 bases). V shed 3 bases and J shed 1 base, with 15 bases lying between them. Germline V lookup: CDR1 LNHDA, CDR2 SQIVND (reference sequence). The CDR3 has 16 residues. DNA of the CDR3: TGTGCCAGTAGTATCCCGTGGGGCCAGGGGAACACTGAAGCTTTCTTT. Its protein is CASSIPWGQGNTEAFF.